This T cell receptor beta chain was observed in a study of blood T cell repertoires in COVID-19. The data were produced by immunoSEQ multiplex PCR, yet TCRdb's version contains in-frame clones alone and is incomplete. The table records about 100,000 clones, around 84% of them present only once. In germline, CDR1 is KGHSH, CDR2 LQKENI. CDR3 size: 16 residues. The V gene lost 0 bases and the J gene lost 0 bases, with 11 bases spanning the gap. The sequenced sample consisted of peripheral blood. The sequence derives from a woman in her 70s with active or convalescent COVID-19. This chain links TRBV18 with TRBJ1-1; no firm D call. This CDR3 reads CASSPPIGRVNTEAFF. CDR3 sequence (DNA): TGTGCCAGCTCACCACCTATAGGGCGGGTGAACACTGAAGCTTTCTTT.